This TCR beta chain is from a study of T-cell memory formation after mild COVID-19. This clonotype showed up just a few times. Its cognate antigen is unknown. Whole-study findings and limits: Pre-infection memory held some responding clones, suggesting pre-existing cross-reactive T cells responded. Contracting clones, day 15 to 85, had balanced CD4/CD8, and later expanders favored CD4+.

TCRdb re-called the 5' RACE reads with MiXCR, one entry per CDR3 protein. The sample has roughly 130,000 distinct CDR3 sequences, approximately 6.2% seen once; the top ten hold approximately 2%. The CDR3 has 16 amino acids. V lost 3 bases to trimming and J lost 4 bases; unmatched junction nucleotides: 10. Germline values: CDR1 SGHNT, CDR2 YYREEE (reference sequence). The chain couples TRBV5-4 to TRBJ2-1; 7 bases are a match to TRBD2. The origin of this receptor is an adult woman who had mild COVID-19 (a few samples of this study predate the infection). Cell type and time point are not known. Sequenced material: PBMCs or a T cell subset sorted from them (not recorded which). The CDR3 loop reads CASSSRRGEGYNEQFF. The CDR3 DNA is TGTGCCAGCAGCTCTCGTCGGGGGGAGGGTTACAATGAGCAGTTCTTC.